This T cell receptor (beta chain) is from a study of shared clonotypes between healthy human individuals. Study-wide context: Per-donor plates numbered three CD4 naive, three CD4 memory, two CD8 naive and one CD8 memory.

This CDR3 is built from 16 residues. Per the germline V gene, CDR1 is LNHDA and CDR2 is SQIVND (reference sequence). V was pared by 7 bases and J by 4 bases, with 19 bases between. Profiling relied on immunoSEQ multiplex PCR, and the TCRdb table lists in-frame clones only, not all of them. Of about 2 million clones listed, roughly 95% are singletons. The naive CD8 population came from CD45RO-negative cells selected for CCR7, without terminally differentiated effector memory CD45RA+ cells. The sequenced sample was naive CD8+ T cells sorted from blood. The sequence was collected from a man aged 18 to 29 in good health. This rearrangement joins TRBV19 to TRBJ2-2; D is undetermined. This chain's CDR3 is CASTQLHARGTGELFF. The CDR3 nucleotides are TGTGCCAGTACCCAACTCCATGCCCGAGGCACCGGGGAGCTGTTTTTT.